These 25 T cell receptor beta chains came from one sample sequenced in a study of T-cell reconstitution after alpha-beta-depleted transplantation in children (dated by TCRdb to 2016 to 2017). This specimen's treatment or condition label, interpreted: allogeneic hematopoietic cell transplantation with graft depleted of TCRalphabeta T cells and CD19 B cells. The method was PCR. Sequencing took place on an Illumina HiSeq 2500. TCR libraries were prepared with molecular barcoding, using unique molecular identifiers to normalize TCRbeta repertoire quantification. TCRdb reanalyzed the raw reads on its own, using fastp at Q25 for trimming and MiXCR for clone calling, and kept in-frame beta chains. Each entry is one CDR3 protein sequence, shown with its most common DNA and genes. Counted in this sample were about 600,000 distinct CDR3 sequences; 20% to 25% of them appeared once. The ten largest make up over 12% of the sample.

The sequencing used PBMCs, mostly from graft donor cells, collected 360 days after TCRalphabeta/CD19-depleted stem cell transplant. Receptor source: a boy in the first two years of life who had a stem cell transplant for acute myeloid leukemia, so the T cells may come from the graft donor.

The V call is TRBV20-1, the J call TRBJ2-1; 7 bases align to TRBD2. The V segment lost 6 bases and the J segment 5 bases; nucleotides outside the gene matches: 7. The CDR3 sequence is 13 residues long. Germline V gene data show CDR1 as DFQATT and CDR2 as SNEGSKA (reference sequence). CDR3 in amino acids: CSAGGVIHNEQFF. The CDR3 coding sequence is TGCAGTGCGGGAGGGGTCATCCACAATGAGCAGTTCTTC.

This chain links TRBV28 with TRBJ2-1; D may be TRBD2 (7 bases). The CDR3 is made up of 15 amino acids. The germline V gene has CDR1 MDHEN and CDR2 SYDVKM. The V gene lost 3 bases and the J gene lost 7 bases, with 16 bases spanning the gap. This chain's CDR3 is CASSLGGGLWNEQFF. Written as DNA, the CDR3 is TGTGCCAGCAGTTTGGGGGGGGGCCTTTGGAATGAGCAGTTCTTC.

This rearrangement joins TRBV6-5 to TRBJ1-6; 11 positions agree with TRBD1. The CDR3 is 18 amino acids. Germline CDR1 and CDR2: MNHEY and SVGAGI. Unmatched junction bases numbered 3, after V lost 1 base and J lost 1 base. The CDR3 DNA is TGTGCCAGCAGTTACTTAGGACAGGGGGCATCCTATAATTCACCCCTCCACTTT. The encoded protein is CASSYLGQGASYNSPLHF.

This clonotype was counted many times. The chain links TRBV29-1 to TRBJ1-2; D gene unclear. CDR3 length: 12 amino acids. Germline CDR1 is SQVTM and CDR2 is ANQGSEA. V was pared by 4 bases and J by 5 bases, with 11 bases between. CDR3 sequence: CSVVGRPYGYTF. The CDR3, as DNA: TGCAGCGTTGTTGGCCGACCTTATGGCTACACCTTC.

This clonotype was picked up a small number of times. The rearrangement uses TRBV6-5 and TRBJ2-3; 11 positions match TRBD1. The CDR3 loop spans 15 amino acids. Losses at the gene ends were 0 bases for V and 10 bases for J; bases not matched to a gene: 6. Germline V gene data show CDR1 as MNHEY and CDR2 as SVGAGI. The CDR3, as DNA: TGTGCCAGCAGTTACTCCGGACAGGGGGCGATAGCGCAGTATTTT. Translation gives CASSYSGQGAIAQYF.

The chain links TRBV10-3 to TRBJ1-1; no definite D call. The ends were cut back, 7 bases at V and 0 bases at J, with 6 bases in the middle. The CDR3 length is 12 residues. The germline V gene encodes CDR1 ENHRY and CDR2 SYGVKD. CDR3 loop: CAIMGLNTEAFF. The CDR3 nucleotides read TGTGCCATCATGGGCTTGAACACTGAAGCTTTCTTT.

V usage is TRBV12-3 or TRBV12-4 and J usage is TRBJ2-7; D remains unclear. CDR3 size: 13 residues. Trimming pared 2 bases from V and 2 bases from J, leaving 7 bases between. The CDR3 nucleotides are TGTGCCAGCAGTTTATGGGTGACCTACGAGCAGTACTTC. It specifies CASSLWVTYEQYF.

This clonotype was seen more than once but under ten times. The chain links TRBV18 to TRBJ2-3; D may be TRBD2 (6 bases). Trimming pared 3 bases from V and 7 bases from J, leaving 17 bases between. The germline V gene has CDR1 KGHSH and CDR2 LQKENI. CDR3 length: 15 residues. The CDR3 nucleotides read TGTGCCAGCTCACCGCCAAACGGGGGTTCTCATACGCAGTATTTT. Protein: CASSPPNGGSHTQYF.

The chain carries TRBV24-1 and TRBJ2-6, with D tentatively TRBD1 (6 bases). Trimming pared 4 bases from V and 0 bases from J, leaving 15 bases between. Per the germline V gene, CDR1 is KGHDR and CDR2 is SFDVKD. This CDR3 contains 18 residues. This chain's CDR3 is CATSDTAATGSGANVLTF. The DNA for the CDR3 is TGTGCCACCAGTGACACCGCCGCGACAGGCTCTGGGGCCAACGTCCTGACTTTC.

This clonotype has more than one count but fewer than ten. The J gene is TRBJ1-1, the V gene TRBV15, with D hard to call. Germline V gene data show CDR1 as LNHNV and CDR2 as YYDKDF (reference sequence). V was trimmed by 8 bases and J by 2 bases, leaving 18 bases between them. This CDR3 is 15 amino acids long. The CDR3 sequence is CATGHKPGSNTEAFF. The CDR3 bases are TGTGCCACCGGGCACAAACCGGGGTCAAACACTGAAGCTTTCTTT.

This clonotype was detected only a few times. The rearrangement uses TRBV20-1 and TRBJ2-7; 8 nucleotides match TRBD2. Germline V gene data show CDR1 as DFQATT and CDR2 as SNEGSKA (reference sequence). V was clipped by 4 bases and J by 2 bases; unmatched bases: 4. This CDR3 spans 13 amino acids. The CDR3 reads CSANPGGAYEQYF. The CDR3 DNA reads as TGCAGTGCTAATCCCGGGGGGGCCTACGAGCAGTACTTC.

The table lists this clonotype with many counts. V gene TRBV11-2 combines with J gene TRBJ2-1; 15 bases map to TRBD2. V lost 4 bases and J lost 15; bases outside the gene matches: 4. This CDR3 region has 13 residues. The germline CDR1 and CDR2 sequences are SGHAT and FQNNGV. CDR3 DNA sequence: TGTGCCAGCAGCTCGGGACTAGCGGGGGGACCGTTCTTC. Amino acids: CASSSGLAGGPFF.

This clonotype was found many times. V gene TRBV20-1 combines with J gene TRBJ2-7, with a possible D match to TRBD1 (6 bases). There are 14 residues in the CDR3. Trimming removed 3 bases at V and 2 bases at J, with 14 bases between. Germline V gives CDR1 DFQATT, CDR2 SNEGSKA (reference sequence). The CDR3 nucleotides are TGCAGTGCTAGGGAGCAGGGGATGACCTACGAGCAGTACTTC. Its protein product is CSAREQGMTYEQYF.

The chain couples TRBV11-2 to TRBJ2-2; no reliable D call. The CDR3 totals 14 residues. Germline V lookup: CDR1 SGHAT, CDR2 FQNNGV. Trimming removed 3 bases at V and 0 bases at J, with 5 bases between. CDR3 sequence (DNA): TGTGCCAGCAGCTTTTCGGCGAACACCGGGGAGCTGTTTTTT. This codes for CASSFSANTGELFF.

This clonotype was observed many times. The chain links TRBV29-1 to TRBJ2-6, with 7 positions matching TRBD1. V shed 5 bases, J shed 1 base, and the junction held 8 bases outside the gene matches. Germline loops: CDR1 SQVTM, CDR2 ANQGSEA. This CDR3 has 16 residues. The CDR3 loop reads CSVSPGGASGANVLTF. CDR3 bases: TGCAGCGTTTCCCCAGGGGGAGCATCTGGGGCCAACGTCCTGACTTTC.

The chain joins TRBV12-3 or TRBV12-4 to TRBJ1-5, with D possibly being TRBD1 (5 bases). There are 15 residues in the CDR3. With 5 bases removed from V and 3 bases from J, the gap between germline ends came to 14 bases. The CDR3, as DNA: TGTGCCAGCAGTCCCCCGCCGGGGCCCAATCAGCCCCAGCATTTT. Translated: CASSPPPGPNQPQHF.

This clonotype appeared a few times. This rearrangement joins TRBV7-2 to TRBJ2-7, with D possibly matching TRBD1 (6 bases). CDR1 is SGHTA and CDR2 is FQGNSA in the germline V gene. Trimming cost V 2 bases and J 0 bases, with 11 bases left between them. The CDR3 length is 15 residues. CDR3 nucleotides: TGTGCCAGCAGCTTAACTCTGGACAGCTCCTACGAGCAGTACTTC. This codes for CASSLTLDSSYEQYF.

This clonotype came up a few times. V and J are TRBV9 and TRBJ2-7; tentative D call: TRBD1 (5 bases). This CDR3 comprises 16 residues. Germline V gene data show CDR1 as SGDLS and CDR2 as YYNGEE. The V end was cut by 3 bases, the J end by 1 base, with 17 bases between. Written as DNA, the CDR3 is TGTGCCAGCAGCGCACCTTCCGAAACAGGTTCCTACGAGCAGTACTTC. Protein product: CASSAPSETGSYEQYF. The whole variable domain, filled in from reference TRBV9 and TRBJ2-7, reads DSGVTQTPKHLITATGQRVTLRCSPRSGDLSVYWYQQSLDQGLQFLIQYYNGEERAKGNILERFSAQQFPDLHSELNLSSLELGDSALYFCASSAPSETGSYEQYFGPGTRLTVT.

The DNA of the CDR3 is TGCAGTGCTAGTGAAGTTTCGGATCAGCCCCAGCATTTT. This gives the protein CSASEVSDQPQHF. The chain has TRBV20-1 and TRBJ1-5; D gene ambiguous. Looked up from germline, CDR1 is DFQATT and CDR2 is SNEGSKA (reference sequence). The CDR3 length is 13 residues. V dropped 3 bases and J dropped 5 bases, with 11 bases sitting between them.

The chain combines TRBV10-2 with TRBJ2-1, with 7 bases matching TRBD2. This CDR3 has 15 residues. The trim removed 3 bases at V and 4 bases at J, leaving 6 bases unmatched. Germline V gene data show CDR1 as WSHSY and CDR2 as SAAADI. CDR3 nucleotides: TGCGCCAGCAGTGATGGGGGGGATCTTTACAATGAGCAGTTCTTC. It codes for CASSDGGDLYNEQFF.

This clonotype appeared many times. The rearrangement uses TRBV28 and TRBJ1-2, with no clear D. CDR3 length: 17 amino acids. Trimming cost V 7 bases and J 4 bases, with 25 bases left between them. CDR1 MDHEN and CDR2 SYDVKM come from the germline V gene. This CDR3 is CASTPRPHGVAFYGYTF. DNA of the CDR3: TGTGCCAGCACCCCTCGCCCCCATGGGGTAGCCTTCTATGGCTACACCTTC.

The V gene is TRBV11-3, the J gene TRBJ2-7; D not certain. Germline V gives CDR1 SGHNT, CDR2 YENEEA. The CDR3 extends over 12 amino acids. Trimming cost V 4 bases and J 2 bases, with 6 bases left between them. CDR3 protein: CASSSSPYEQYF. The CDR3 DNA sequence: TGTGCCAGCAGCTCCAGCCCCTACGAGCAGTACTTC.

This clonotype appeared many times. The chain carries TRBV5-1 and TRBJ2-7; TRBD1 matches at 9 bases. J was trimmed by 2 bases and V by 3 bases; bases with no gene match: 12. The CDR3 runs to 17 residues. CDR1 and CDR2 (germline): SGHRS, YFSETQ. CDR3 sequence (DNA): TGCGCCAGCAGCTCCGGCCTTGGACAGGGGAAGACCTACGAGCAGTACTTC. Protein: CASSSGLGQGKTYEQYF. Full variable domain (rest looked up from reference TRBV5-1 and TRBJ2-7): KAGVTQTPRYLIKTRGQQVTLSCSPISGHRSVSWYQQTPGQGLQFLFEYFSETQRNKGNFPGRFSGRQFSNSRSEMNVSTLELGDSALYLCASSSGLGQGKTYEQYFGPGTRLTVT.

The rearrangement joins TRBV11-2 to TRBJ2-5; D call uncertain. V was cut by 2 bases and J by 5 bases, with 15 bases left in between. There are 15 residues in the CDR3. Germline lookup yields CDR1 SGHAT and CDR2 FQNNGV. As DNA, the CDR3 is TGTGCCAGCAGCTTATCGCCCGGCCAGAGGGAGACCCAGTACTTC. Translation gives CASSLSPGQRETQYF. The whole variable domain, remainder taken from reference TRBV11-2 and TRBJ2-5, is EAGVAQSPRYKIIEKRQSVAFWCNPISGHATLYWYQQILGQGPKLLIQFQNNGVVDDSQLPKDRFSAERLKGVDSTLKIQPAKLEDSAVYLCASSLSPGQRETQYFGPGTRLLVL.

V is TRBV4-1 and J is TRBJ2-1; D possibly corresponds to TRBD2 (6 bases). Trimming removed 4 bases from V and 4 bases from J, with 14 bases in between. The CDR3 spans 15 residues. In germline, CDR1 is MGHRA, CDR2 YSYEKL. CDR3 nucleotide sequence: TGCGCCAGCAGCCCCTATATGGGGGGATACAATGAGCAGTTCTTC. Residues: CASSPYMGGYNEQFF.